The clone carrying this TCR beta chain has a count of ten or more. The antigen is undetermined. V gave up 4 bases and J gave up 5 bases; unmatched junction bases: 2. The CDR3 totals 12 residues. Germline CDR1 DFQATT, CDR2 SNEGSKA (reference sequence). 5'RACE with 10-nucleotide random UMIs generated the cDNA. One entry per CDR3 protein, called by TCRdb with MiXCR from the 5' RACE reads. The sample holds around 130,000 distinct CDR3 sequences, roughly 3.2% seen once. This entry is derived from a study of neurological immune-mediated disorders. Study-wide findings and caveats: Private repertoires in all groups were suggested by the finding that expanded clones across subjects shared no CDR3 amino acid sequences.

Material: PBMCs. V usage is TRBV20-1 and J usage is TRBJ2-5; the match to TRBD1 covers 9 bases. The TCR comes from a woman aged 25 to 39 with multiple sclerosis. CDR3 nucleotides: TGCAGTGCTAAACAGGGGGCTGAGACCCAGTACTTC. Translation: CSAKQGAETQYF.